This is a list of T cell receptor beta chains from one sample in a study of Graves' ophthalmopathy and Graves' hyperthyroidism. Via MiXCR, TCRdb re-called the multiplex PCR reads, giving one row per CDR3 protein. The sample has hundreds of thousands of distinct CDR3 sequences; approximately 22% are singletons. Input material: peripheral blood. All receptors derive from a woman aged 18-29 years with stable Graves' hyperthyroidism. Some clones in this sample may be carry-over from other donors' samples. Both conserved end residues are part of each CDR3. Fields, in order: V gene, J gene, CDR3 length, CDR3 protein.

v_gene: TRBV12-3/TRBV12-4; j_gene: TRBJ2-6; len: 16; CDR3aa: CASSLARTFGANVLTF
v_gene: TRBV28; j_gene: TRBJ2-4; len: 13; CDR3aa: CASSPGTGGVQYF
v_gene: TRBV5-1; j_gene: TRBJ2-7; len: 16; CDR3aa: CASSLLGLRTGYEQYF
v_gene: TRBV13; j_gene: TRBJ1-1; len: 14; CDR3aa: CASSLVSGSTEAFF
v_gene: TRBV2; j_gene: TRBJ2-6; len: 17; CDR3aa: CASSLGDDGRLANVLTF
v_gene: TRBV15; j_gene: TRBJ2-5; len: 16; CDR3aa: CATRTSGRRSGETQYF
v_gene: TRBV4-1; j_gene: TRBJ2-7; len: 16; CDR3aa: CASSQTRTSVSYEQYF
v_gene: TRBV6-5; j_gene: TRBJ1-6; len: 14; CDR3aa: CASRWTGKNSPLHF
v_gene: TRBV6-5; j_gene: TRBJ1-3; len: 16; CDR3aa: CASSYSSPGTGNTIYF
v_gene: TRBV20-1; j_gene: TRBJ2-7; len: 17; CDR3aa: CSAQTRYRGRVAYEQYF
v_gene: TRBV5-1; j_gene: TRBJ1-2; len: 14; CDR3aa: CASSLGTGAYGYTF
v_gene: TRBV20-1; j_gene: TRBJ1-6; len: 16; CDR3aa: CSARMTGGRWDSPLHF
v_gene: TRBV4-1; j_gene: TRBJ2-7; len: 14; CDR3aa: CASSQGGLLGEQYF
v_gene: TRBV7-8; j_gene: TRBJ1-2; len: 14; CDR3aa: CASTLDRVGGGYTF
v_gene: TRBV30; j_gene: TRBJ2-7; len: 14; CDR3aa: CAWEGPRGIYEQYF
v_gene: TRBV29-1; j_gene: TRBJ2-5; len: 14; CDR3aa: CSVEVPGFRKTQYF
v_gene: TRBV2; j_gene: TRBJ1-1; len: 12; CDR3aa: CASTAQGVRAFF
v_gene: TRBV12-3/TRBV12-4; j_gene: TRBJ1-5; len: 13; CDR3aa: CASRTQGNQPQHF
v_gene: TRBV6-5; j_gene: TRBJ2-7; len: 15; CDR3aa: CASSYNNRGGHEQYF
v_gene: TRBV28; j_gene: TRBJ2-7; len: 16; CDR3aa: CASSLSSLGGSYEQYF
v_gene: TRBV6-5; j_gene: TRBJ2-2; len: 16; CDR3aa: CASINPGQGNTGELFF
v_gene: TRBV14; j_gene: TRBJ2-7; len: 13; CDR3aa: CASSQVGTGRQYF
v_gene: TRBV11-2; j_gene: TRBJ1-1; len: 13; CDR3aa: CASSLTRDREAFF
v_gene: TRBV6-1; j_gene: TRBJ2-5; len: 15; CDR3aa: CASRSGWGVQETQYF
v_gene: TRBV4-1; j_gene: TRBJ2-5; len: 15; CDR3aa: CASSPPLKGEETQYF